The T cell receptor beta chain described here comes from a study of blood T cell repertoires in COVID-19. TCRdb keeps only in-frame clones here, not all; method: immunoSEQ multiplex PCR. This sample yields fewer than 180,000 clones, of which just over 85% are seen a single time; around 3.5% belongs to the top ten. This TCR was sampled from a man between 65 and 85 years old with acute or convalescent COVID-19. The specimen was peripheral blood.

The CDR3: CASSLTRNTGELFF. In DNA, the CDR3 is TGTGCCAGCAGCTTAACCAGAAACACCGGGGAGCTGTTTTTT. This chain connects TRBV7-2 to TRBJ2-2; D is unresolved. Per germline, CDR1 SGHTA and CDR2 FQGNSA. The length of the CDR3 is 14 residues. V was cut by 2 bases and J by 2 bases, with 6 bases left in between.